This T cell receptor (beta chain) was identified in a study of blood T cell repertoires in COVID-19. Study information: Sources were T cells, B-cell-depleted T cells, or PBMCs; the material itself was cDNA or gDNA.

This table comes from immunoSEQ multiplex PCR, and its TCRdb copy is limited to in-frame clones, with some not included. The table records under 200,000 clones, about 88% of them present only once. V lost 3 bases to trimming and J lost 6 bases, with 10 bases between them. Germline-derived CDR1 and CDR2 are SGDLS and YYNGEE. The CDR3 is 12 residues long. V and J are TRBV9 and TRBJ2-7; maybe TRBD2 (6 bases). This receptor was taken from a man between 18 and 29 years old with active or convalescent COVID-19. The material sequenced was peripheral blood. The CDR3 DNA reads TGTGCCAGCAGCGGCCCGGGGGTCGAGCAGTACTTC. Encoded protein: CASSGPGVEQYF.